This T cell receptor (beta chain) is drawn from a study of neurological immune-mediated disorders. Over 160 million TCR-beta sequences from 15-18 subjects were obtained in each sequencing run. TCRdb used MiXCR to reprocess the 5' RACE reads, holding one entry per CDR3 protein. This table has about 66,000 distinct CDR3 sequences, 3.5% to 5% appearing once. CDR1 and CDR2 (germline): MGHRA, YSYEKL. Trimming removed 4 bases from V and 2 bases from J; junction bases left unmatched: 9. The CDR3 has 17 amino acids. This clonotype was recorded at least ten times. The J gene is TRBJ2-1, the V gene TRBV4-1; 9 bases map to TRBD2. Sequencing input: PBMCs. This clonotype originated in a man aged 30 to 39 with multiple sclerosis. CDR3 loop: CASSPRSGGQAYNEQFF. Written as DNA, the CDR3 is TGCGCCAGCAGCCCAAGGAGCGGGGGGCAGGCCTACAATGAGCAGTTCTTC.